The 18 T cell receptor beta chains reported below all come from one sample, sequenced in a study of T cells after yellow fever vaccination. TCRdb used MiXCR to reprocess the 5' RACE reads, holding one entry per CDR3 protein. The repertoire holds a few hundred thousand distinct CDR3 sequences, with around 16% as singletons. This material consisted of PBMCs, taken less than 6 days after the first yellow fever vaccination. The receptors were gathered from a man between 18 and 29 years old who received the YFV17D yellow fever vaccine.

This clonotype was detected ten times or more. The CDR3 DNA sequence: TGCGCCAGCAGCTTAGACGTCAGGACATGGAATGGCTACACCTTC. As protein: CASSLDVRTWNGYTF. This sequence joins TRBV5-1 and TRBJ1-2; the D gene is possibly TRBD1 (5 bases). Per the germline V gene, CDR1 is SGHRS and CDR2 is YFSETQ. Trimming left V 2 bases short and J 6 bases short, with 17 bases between. CDR3 size: 15 residues.

This chain uses TRBV27 with TRBJ2-7, with 9 nucleotides matching TRBD1. This CDR3 spans 13 amino acids. CDR1 and CDR2 (germline): MNHEY, SMNVEV (reference sequence). The ends lost 5 bases at V and 6 bases at J; junction bases unmatched: 5. CDR3 in DNA: TGTGCCAGCAGTGAGGGACAGGGAGTCGAGCAGTACTTC. Translated, it gives CASSEGQGVEQYF.

The chain uses TRBV12-3 or TRBV12-4 and TRBJ2-3, with D hard to call. Trimming took 1 base from V and 4 from J, leaving 9 bases between them. This CDR3 contains 14 residues. In nucleotides, the CDR3 is TGTGCCAGCAGTTTAGTTGGCAGACCAGATACGCAGTATTTT. Its protein is CASSLVGRPDTQYF.

V usage is TRBV11-1 and J usage is TRBJ1-2; D may be TRBD1 (6 bases). Trimming left V 5 bases short and J 4 bases short, with 26 bases between. Germline V CDR1 and CDR2: SGHAT, FQDESV (reference sequence). CDR3 size: 18 residues. CDR3 DNA sequence: TGTGCCAGCAGCCAAACGGGGACACTAACCCTCCAGGGCTATGGCTACACCTTC. Its protein product is CASSQTGTLTLQGYGYTF.

This clonotype has only a few counts. The chain is built from TRBV5-1 and TRBJ1-5; 8 positions match TRBD1. The CDR3 runs 16 residues. Trimming removed 4 bases from V and 3 bases from J; junction bases left unmatched: 9. Per the germline V gene, CDR1 is SGHRS and CDR2 is YFSETQ. CDR3 protein: CASSRQWTGINQPQHF. CDR3 nucleotides: TGCGCCAGCAGCCGGCAGTGGACAGGGATCAATCAGCCCCAGCATTTT.

This clonotype came up a few times. The genes are TRBV11-2 and TRBJ2-5; unclear D gene. Germline CDR1 reads SGHAT; CDR2 reads FQNNGV. V lost 5 bases and J 7 bases, leaving 8 bases between the germline ends. The CDR3 contains 11 residues. In nucleotides, the CDR3 is TGTGCCAGCAGCCCGAGGAGGACCCAGTACTTC. It translates to CASSPRRTQYF.

The chain combines TRBV21-1 with TRBJ2-1; no DNA check was done on the table's D call, TRBD2. TRBV21-1 represents a pseudogene. The CDR3 consists of 18 residues. CDR3 region: CASSKWRATSPQRIEQFF. As DNA, the CDR3 is TGTGCCAGCAGCAAATGGCGGGCAACATCACCCCAGCGGATTGAGCAGTTCTTC.

This clonotype occurred a few times. V and J are TRBV11-3 and TRBJ2-3; D may correspond to TRBD1 or TRBD2 (5 bases each). V was trimmed by 2 bases and J by 3 bases, leaving 12 bases between them. The CDR3 is 15 residues long. Germline CDR1 is SGHNT and CDR2 is YENEEA. The DNA for the CDR3 is TGTGCCAGCAGCTTAAACCCCAGGGAGACAGATACGCAGTATTTT. Residues: CASSLNPRETDTQYF.

This rearrangement joins TRBV19 to TRBJ2-7; D unclear. V lost 4 bases and J 4 bases, leaving 8 bases between the germline ends. Germline CDR1 is LNHDA and CDR2 is SQIVND (reference sequence). This CDR3 contains 12 residues. The CDR3 region has the DNA TGTGCCAGTAGTAGAGAAGATTACGAGCAGTACTTC. As protein: CASSREDYEQYF.

This clonotype was observed a few times. The V gene is TRBV7-3, the J gene TRBJ2-2; TRBD2 matches 8 bases. Germline V gene lookup returns CDR1 SGHTA and CDR2 FQGTGA. The CDR3 sequence is 16 residues long. Losses at the gene ends were 5 bases for V and 0 bases for J; bases not matched to a gene: 5. The CDR3 spells CASSLGLASNTGELFF. Here the CDR3 DNA reads TGTGCCAGCAGCCTAGGACTAGCCTCGAACACCGGGGAGCTGTTTTTT.

This clonotype has at least ten counts. V is TRBV12-3 or TRBV12-4 and J is TRBJ2-5; the D is unclear. V dropped 6 bases and J dropped 5 bases, with 13 bases sitting between them. This CDR3 spans 13 amino acids. CDR3 in DNA: TGTGCCAGCAGCCAGTTACTTGAGGAGACCCAGTACTTC. Protein sequence: CASSQLLEETQYF.

Only a few counts were recorded for this clonotype. The CDR3 bases are TGTGCCAGCAGCCCCCACGGGTGGGACAAACTCTCGGAGACCCAGTACTTC. As protein: CASSPHGWDKLSETQYF. The chain joins TRBV4-2 to TRBJ2-5; D is perhaps TRBD1 (6 bases). V lost 4 bases, J lost 5 bases, and 23 bases lay in between. This CDR3 is 17 amino acids long. Per the germline V gene, CDR1 is LGHNA and CDR2 is YNFKEQ.

This clonotype was seen a few times. The V call is TRBV20-1, the J call TRBJ2-3; TRBD2 aligns across 7 bases. V lost 5 bases and J lost 3; bases outside the gene matches: 5. Germline CDR1 reads DFQATT; CDR2 reads SNEGSKA (reference sequence). The CDR3 has 13 residues. CDR3 loop: CSAWVGGTDTQYF. DNA for the CDR3: TGCAGTGCTTGGGTCGGGGGGACAGATACGCAGTATTTT.

V is TRBV6-1 and J is TRBJ2-7; 12 bases agree with TRBD2. The germline gives CDR1 MNHNS, CDR2 SASEGT. The length of the CDR3 is 17 residues. After removal of 4 bases from V and 0 bases from J, the junction contained 7 bases not matched to a gene. This CDR3 reads CASSGGLAGRSSYEQYF. DNA for the CDR3: TGTGCCAGCAGTGGAGGACTAGCGGGGCGGAGCTCCTACGAGCAGTACTTC.

This clonotype turned up a few times. The rearrangement links TRBV5-6 to TRBJ2-2; no clear D gene. The CDR3 is 13 residues long. Germline assignment: CDR1 SGHDT and CDR2 YYEEEE. Trimming took off 5 bases at V and 5 bases at J, with 10 bases between the two ends. The CDR3 loop is CASRRVGTGELFF. In nucleotides, the CDR3 is TGTGCCAGCAGGCGCGTTGGGACCGGGGAGCTGTTTTTT. Based on the CDR3 plus reference TRBV5-6 and TRBJ2-2, the full variable domain is DAGVTQSPTHLIKTRGQQVTLRCSPKSGHDTVSWYQQALGQGPQFIFQYYEEEERQRGNFPDRFSGHQFPNYSSELNVNALLLGDSALYLCASRRVGTGELFFGEGSRLTVL.

The chain has TRBV7-6 and TRBJ2-2, with D perhaps matching TRBD1 (5 bases). Trimming cost V 5 bases and J 0 bases, with 10 bases left between them. The CDR3 length is 15 residues. Germline assignment: CDR1 SGHVS and CDR2 FNYEAQ. The chain's CDR3 is CASSQGPTNTGELFF. CDR3 DNA sequence: TGTGCCAGCAGCCAGGGTCCGACGAACACCGGGGAGCTGTTTTTT.

This clonotype came up a few times. The rearrangement uses TRBV6-5 and TRBJ2-6; no definite D call. The germline V and J ends were trimmed by 0 bases and 0 bases, with 6 bases remaining between them. From germline, CDR1 is MNHEY and CDR2 SVGAGI. This CDR3 is 16 amino acids long. The CDR3 region has the DNA TGTGCCAGCAGTTACTCTTCTCACTCTGGGGCCAACGTCCTGACTTTC. Translated, it gives CASSYSSHSGANVLTF.

This clonotype was seen a handful of times. The V call is TRBV7-8, the J call TRBJ1-6, with a tentative D call TRBD1 (5 bases). Germline lookup yields CDR1 SGHVS and CDR2 FQNEAQ. Trimming shortened V by 2 bases and J by 10 bases, and 9 bases separated the two germline ends. The CDR3 loop spans 13 amino acids. In DNA form, the CDR3 reads TGTGCCAGCAGCTTATGGGGGGGATCACCCCTCCACTTT. The encoded protein is CASSLWGGSPLHF.